This TCR beta chain originates from a study of response to subunit inactivated influenza vaccine. A few counts support this clonotype. Its target is not known. Via MiXCR, TCRdb re-called the RT-PCR reads, giving one row per CDR3 protein. The data show about 500,000 distinct CDR3 sequences, approximately 6.9% seen once. Trimming shortened V by 0 bases and J by 7 bases, and 12 bases separated the two germline ends. Germline loops: CDR1 MNHEY, CDR2 SMNVEV (reference sequence). The CDR3 is made up of 14 amino acids. The study's findings and limits: Authors proposed each seasonal influenza vaccination draws in few new T cells.

This clonotype was sampled from a man in his fifties or sixties who received an inactivated influenza vaccine. The chain has TRBV27 and TRBJ1-1; D possibly corresponds to TRBD1 (5 bases). This material consisted of PBMCs from blood, taken around 25 months after vaccination. Here the CDR3 reads CASSLSIGTSEAFF. Here the CDR3 DNA reads TGTGCCAGCAGTTTATCGATTGGGACCAGTGAAGCTTTCTTT.